The 19 T cell receptor beta chains below were found in one sample sequenced in a study of blood T cell repertoires in COVID-19. Libraries were prepared by immunoSEQ multiplex PCR; TCRdb keeps only in-frame clonotypes and omits some of them. The sample lists roughly 100,000 clones; about 80% were seen once. Sequenced material: peripheral blood. The receptors were sampled from a woman between 55 and 75 years old with acute or convalescent COVID-19.

The rearrangement links TRBV24-1 to TRBJ2-1; 10 bases agree with TRBD2. Trimming cost V 4 bases and J 4 bases; bases outside gene matches: 18. The germline V gene has CDR1 KGHDR and CDR2 SFDVKD. The CDR3 has 20 amino acids. The DNA of the CDR3 is TGTGCCACCAGTGACTCCCCTCTTTTACAGCGGGAGGGCCTTTACAATGAGCAGTTCTTC. Translation: CATSDSPLLQREGLYNEQFF.

The chain carries TRBV6-1 and TRBJ1-1; a possible D gene is TRBD1 (5 bases). CDR1 and CDR2 (germline): MNHNS, SASEGT. The CDR3 sequence is 13 residues long. V gave up 0 bases and J gave up 10 bases, with 12 bases separating them. The chain's CDR3 is CASSEARDDGAFF. The CDR3 bases are TGTGCCAGCAGTGAAGCGCGGGACGATGGAGCTTTCTTT.

V usage is TRBV5-1 and J usage is TRBJ2-2; tentative D call: TRBD1 (6 bases). Trimming left V 0 bases short and J 5 bases short, with 11 bases between. CDR3 length: 15 residues. Looked up from germline, CDR1 is SGHRS and CDR2 is YFSETQ. DNA for the CDR3: TGCGCCAGCAGCTTGGATGCCCAGGGGACCGGGGAGCTGTTTTTT. Translation: CASSLDAQGTGELFF.

This chain uses TRBV4-2 with TRBJ2-2; 10 nucleotides agree with TRBD1. This CDR3 spans 16 amino acids. V gave up 4 bases and J gave up 5 bases; unmatched junction bases: 7. Germline-derived CDR1 and CDR2 are LGHNA and YNFKEQ. Here the CDR3 reads CASSRTDRGWTGELFF. The CDR3 DNA reads as TGTGCCAGCAGCCGAACGGACAGGGGGTGGACCGGGGAGCTGTTTTTT.

The chain uses TRBV10-3 and TRBJ2-7, with 9 bases that match TRBD1. The CDR3 length is 13 residues. With V trimmed by 8 bases and J by 4 bases, 6 bases remained unmatched. Germline V gene lookup returns CDR1 ENHRY and CDR2 SYGVKD. In DNA, the CDR3 is TGTGCCATCGGTGGGACAGGGATGTACGAGCAGTACTTC. Translation gives CAIGGTGMYEQYF.

The chain uses TRBV6-5 and TRBJ2-1; 7 bases agree with TRBD2. With 2 bases clipped from V and 5 bases from J, the junction kept 6 bases outside the gene matches. This CDR3 spans 15 amino acids. Looked up from germline, CDR1 is MNHEY and CDR2 is SVGAGI. CDR3 DNA: TGTGCCAGCAGTTACAAGGGAGGGCGGGACAATGAGCAGTTCTTC. Protein: CASSYKGGRDNEQFF.

The chain employs TRBV27 and TRBJ1-1, with a tentative D call TRBD1 (5 bases). The CDR3 loop spans 15 amino acids. V was shortened by 5 bases and J by 4 bases, with 17 bases between the two germline ends. The germline V gene encodes CDR1 MNHEY and CDR2 SMNVEV (reference sequence). DNA for the CDR3: TGTGCCAGCAGTATGGGACCGGGGAGGGGCACTGAAGCTTTCTTT. Translation: CASSMGPGRGTEAFF.

This clone was counted only a few times. This chain connects TRBV6-5 to TRBJ2-7; TRBD2 aligns across 10 bases. The germline gives CDR1 MNHEY, CDR2 SVGAGI. This CDR3 contains 15 residues. Trimming at V came to 4 bases and at J to 0 bases, leaving 3 bases not matched to a gene. Written as DNA, the CDR3 is TGTGCCAGCAGTTCTGCTAGCGGGAGCTCCTACGAGCAGTACTTC. As protein: CASSSASGSSYEQYF.

The chain links TRBV6-6 to TRBJ2-1, with TRBD1 identical over 7 bases. V lost 6 bases to trimming and J lost 7 bases; unmatched junction nucleotides: 15. Germline CDR1 is MNHNY and CDR2 is SVGAGI (reference sequence). The CDR3 covers 16 residues. This CDR3 reads CASRVYRGPDSNEQFF. Written as DNA, the CDR3 is TGTGCCAGCAGAGTATACAGGGGACCGGATTCGAATGAGCAGTTCTTC.

This sequence joins TRBV4-1 and TRBJ2-3, with D possibly being TRBD1 (6 bases). CDR1 and CDR2 from the germline V gene are MGHRA and YSYEKL. V was trimmed by 4 bases and J by 8 bases, leaving 25 bases between them. This CDR3 is built from 17 residues. The chain's CDR3 is CASSLAEGVPRVGTQYF. DNA for the CDR3: TGCGCCAGCAGCCTGGCTGAGGGGGTCCCGCGGGTAGGTACGCAGTATTTT.

The rearrangement links TRBV28 to TRBJ1-4; a possible D gene is TRBD1 (6 bases). Germline loops: CDR1 MDHEN, CDR2 SYDVKM. The CDR3 length is 16 residues. The V gene lost 2 bases and the J gene lost 4 bases, with 14 bases spanning the gap. The CDR3 nucleotides read TGTGCCAGCAGTTTACGGGGGGGCCCGTTTAATGAAAAACTGTTTTTT. It specifies CASSLRGGPFNEKLFF.

CDR3 DNA: TGTGCCAGCAAGCCTAGAGGGTTAGCTGGCTACACCTTC. Translated, it gives CASKPRGLAGYTF. V usage is TRBV6-5 and J usage is TRBJ1-2; no clear D gene. The V end lost 7 bases, the J end lost 7 bases, and 16 bases lay between the germline ends. This CDR3 contains 13 residues. Germline V CDR1 and CDR2: MNHEY, SVGAGI.

J is TRBJ2-5 and V is TRBV5-1; D perhaps matches TRBD1 (6 bases). Germline V gene sequence: CDR1 SGHRS, CDR2 YFSETQ. This CDR3 comprises 14 residues. V dropped 2 bases and J dropped 1 base, with 9 bases sitting between them. The CDR3 sequence: CASSFQGPQETQYF. In nucleotides, the CDR3 is TGCGCCAGCAGCTTTCAGGGGCCCCAAGAGACCCAGTACTTC.

This chain's CDR3 is CASSVSLSSNYGYTF. DNA of the CDR3: TGTGCCAGCAGTGTCTCCCTGAGTTCTAACTATGGCTACACCTTC. The chain couples TRBV2 to TRBJ1-2, with D uncertain. Germline CDR1 and CDR2: SNHLY and FYNNEI. V was cut by 4 bases and J by 0 bases, with 12 bases left in between. This CDR3 is built from 15 residues.

The chain employs TRBV5-5 and TRBJ2-5, with a tentative D call TRBD2 (6 bases). Germline CDR1 SGHKS, CDR2 YYEKEE (reference sequence). Between the trimmed V and J ends, which lost 3 bases and 3 bases, there was a span of 15 bases. CDR3 length: 15 residues. DNA for the CDR3: TGTGCCAGCAGCTCATATGTTGGGGGGAAAGAGACCCAGTACTTC. Protein sequence: CASSSYVGGKETQYF. Full variable domain (outside the CDR3, taken from reference TRBV5-5 and TRBJ2-5): DAGVTQSPTHLIKTRGQQVTLRCSPISGHKSVSWYQQVLGQGPQFIFQYYEKEERGRGNFPDRFSARQFPNYSSELNVNALLLGDSALYLCASSSYVGGKETQYFGPGTRLLVL.

This chain links TRBV6-6 with TRBJ1-3; D is ambiguous. The CDR3 covers 13 residues. The V end lost 0 bases, the J end lost 4 bases, and 4 bases lay between the germline ends. Germline V lookup: CDR1 MNHNY, CDR2 SVGAGI (reference sequence). The DNA for the CDR3 is TGTGCCAGCAGTTACTCGTCAGGAAACACCATATATTTT. Encoded protein: CASSYSSGNTIYF.

The gene calls are TRBV7-3 and TRBJ1-1; D is undetermined. This CDR3 has 13 residues. The germline V gene has CDR1 SGHTA and CDR2 FQGTGA. The V end was cut by 5 bases, the J end by 3 bases, with 10 bases between. In DNA, the CDR3 is TGTGCCAGCAGCCCTTATTCTTACACTGAAGCTTTCTTT. Protein product: CASSPYSYTEAFF.

The rearrangement links TRBV7-2 to TRBJ1-2; tentatively, D is TRBD1 (5 bases). Trimming took 3 bases from V and 7 from J, leaving 24 bases between them. The CDR3 extends over 17 amino acids. Germline-derived CDR1 and CDR2 are SGHTA and FQGNSA. CDR3 DNA: TGTGCCAGCAGCTTTTATCCGGGGGGTCAGGGCCTGGCTGGCTACACCTTC. This gives the protein CASSFYPGGQGLAGYTF.

This chain uses TRBV5-1 with TRBJ2-5; 13 bases line up with TRBD2. With 3 bases clipped from V and 1 base from J, the junction kept 9 bases outside the gene matches. This CDR3 has 18 residues. The germline gives CDR1 SGHRS, CDR2 YFSETQ. This CDR3 is CASSSSPGLAGIQETQYF. The CDR3 nucleotides read TGCGCCAGCAGCTCATCCCCGGGACTAGCGGGGATCCAAGAGACCCAGTACTTC.